This T cell receptor beta chain was recorded in a study of molecular identifiers for immune sequencing clone quantification. Points from the study as a whole: Clones carrying above 20 RNA copies accounted for over 99% of effector molecules, under 1% in naive cells.

For naive CD8 T cells, sorting used the CD8+CD4-CCR7+CD45RA+ phenotype. As to this clonotype: The antigen remains unidentified.

Germline CDR1 reads MNHNS; CDR2 reads SASEGT. The CDR3 sequence is 15 residues long. V was pared by 5 bases and J by 2 bases, with 16 bases between. Methods described previously were used for bulk TCR libraries, and listed TCR primers were applied. One entry per CDR3 protein, called by TCRdb with MiXCR from the PCR reads. Here the sample spans more than 450,000 distinct CDR3 sequences, 20% to 25% being singletons. The TCR sequence derives from a human donor in good health. Some libraries in this study had Jurkat cell RNA spiked in. The gene calls are TRBV6-1 and TRBJ2-7; TRBD2 might be the D (6 bases). The specimen was naive CD8+ T cells from blood, with Jurkat cell RNA spiked in. Subset in this sample: FACS-sorted CD8+CD4-CCR7+CD45RA+ naive T cells. In DNA, the CDR3 is TGTGCCAGCAGTCCGGTGGGGGGAATCGCCTACGAGCAGTACTTC. Residues: CASSPVGGIAYEQYF.